These T cell receptor beta chains were read from a single sample in a study of cytomegalovirus exposure and HLA in healthy donors. The table came from immunoSEQ multiplex PCR; TCRdb's copy has only in-frame clones and leaves some out. This sample has 120,000 or so clones; 95% to 97% occur once, and the top ten carry approximately 1.5%. Sequenced sample: PBMCs. The receptors were sampled from a man between 18 and 29 years old in good health and CMV-seronegative. Each CDR3 is given with its conserved first and last residue. The D gene is left open where the match is weak. Only some rows state a clone size, as once, few, many or a class for expanded clones.

cdr3_length: 16; v_call: TRBV7-9; clone_size: -; j_call: TRBJ1-2; d_call: -; cdr3_nt: TGTGCCAGCAGACCTCCCTCGACAGCATGGGCCTATGGCTACACCTTC; cdr3_aa: CASRPPSTAWAYGYTF
cdr3_length: 15; v_call: TRBV7-8; clone_size: once; j_call: TRBJ1-2; d_call: -; cdr3_nt: TGTGCCAGCAGCTTAGCGGCCCATGGAGGGCATGGCTACACCTTC; cdr3_aa: CASSLAAHGGHGYTF
cdr3_length: 14; v_call: TRBV7-9; clone_size: -; j_call: TRBJ2-7; d_call: -; cdr3_nt: TGTGCCAGCAGCTTAGCGCCCGCGGAGAACGAGCAGTACTTC; cdr3_aa: CASSLAPAENEQYF
cdr3_length: 12; v_call: TRBV6-1; clone_size: -; j_call: TRBJ1-1; d_call: -; cdr3_nt: TGTGCCAGCAGCGACAGGAGGACTGAAGCTTTCTTT; cdr3_aa: CASSDRRTEAFF
cdr3_length: 17; v_call: TRBV28; clone_size: -; j_call: TRBJ2-7; d_call: TRBD2; cdr3_nt: TGTGCCAGCAGTTTAGGTTGGACTAGCGGAAGCTCCTACGAGCAGTACTTC; cdr3_aa: CASSLGWTSGSSYEQYF
cdr3_length: 15; v_call: TRBV9; clone_size: -; j_call: TRBJ1-5; d_call: TRBD1; cdr3_nt: TGTGCCAGCAGCCCACTCGGGACAGACAATCAGCCCCAGCATTTT; cdr3_aa: CASSPLGTDNQPQHF
cdr3_length: 12; v_call: TRBV7-3; clone_size: -; j_call: TRBJ2-1; d_call: -; cdr3_nt: TGTGCCAGCAGCTTAACGGGAGATGAGCAGTTCTTC; cdr3_aa: CASSLTGDEQFF
cdr3_length: 13; v_call: TRBV28; clone_size: once; j_call: TRBJ1-4; d_call: -; cdr3_nt: TGTGCCAGCAACAGGGACCTAGGTGAAAAACTGTTTTTT; cdr3_aa: CASNRDLGEKLFF
cdr3_length: 18; v_call: TRBV7-8; clone_size: -; j_call: TRBJ2-7; d_call: TRBD1; cdr3_nt: TGTGCCAGCAGCCTAAAGGCAGGGGGCAATAAGGGTGCCTACGAGCAGTACTTC; cdr3_aa: CASSLKAGGNKGAYEQYF
cdr3_length: 14; v_call: TRBV5-4; clone_size: -; j_call: TRBJ2-7; d_call: -; cdr3_nt: TGTGCCAGCAGCTCCCGGGCGGGTACCTACGAGCAGTACTTC; cdr3_aa: CASSSRAGTYEQYF
cdr3_length: 15; v_call: TRBV6-5; clone_size: -; j_call: TRBJ2-7; d_call: -; cdr3_nt: TGTGCCAGCAGTAAGCTATCAGGAGGGTCCTACGAGCAGTACTTC; cdr3_aa: CASSKLSGGSYEQYF
cdr3_length: 15; v_call: TRBV6-4; clone_size: once; j_call: TRBJ2-1; d_call: TRBD2; cdr3_nt: TGTGCCAGCAGTGAGGGGACTAGCGGGAAGGGAGAGCAGTTCTTC; cdr3_aa: CASSEGTSGKGEQFF
cdr3_length: 13; v_call: TRBV29-1; clone_size: -; j_call: TRBJ1-5; d_call: -; cdr3_nt: TGCAGCGGGGGGGAGGGGGTTGGTCAGCCCCAGCATTTT; cdr3_aa: CSGGEGVGQPQHF
cdr3_length: 16; v_call: TRBV4-3; clone_size: -; j_call: TRBJ1-1; d_call: -; cdr3_nt: TGCGCCAGCAGCCAAGAGCGGCTGGGTAGGAACACTGAAGCTTTCTTT; cdr3_aa: CASSQERLGRNTEAFF
cdr3_length: 14; v_call: TRBV7-3; clone_size: -; j_call: TRBJ2-1; d_call: -; cdr3_nt: TGTGCCAGCAGCTTCCGGGATGGATACAATGAGCAGTTCTTC; cdr3_aa: CASSFRDGYNEQFF
cdr3_length: 14; v_call: TRBV29-1; clone_size: -; j_call: TRBJ2-3; d_call: -; cdr3_nt: TGCAGCGTTGGGCCGGCTAGTCCAACAGATACGCAGTATTTT; cdr3_aa: CSVGPASPTDTQYF
cdr3_length: 13; v_call: TRBV7-2; clone_size: -; j_call: TRBJ2-5; d_call: -; cdr3_nt: TGTGCCAGCAGCTTAGCAGGGGGAGAGACCCAGTACTTC; cdr3_aa: CASSLAGGETQYF
cdr3_length: 15; v_call: TRBV15; clone_size: -; j_call: TRBJ2-5; d_call: -; cdr3_nt: TGTGCCACCAGCAGAGACTTCGGGGACCAAGAGACCCAGTACTTC; cdr3_aa: CATSRDFGDQETQYF
cdr3_length: 15; v_call: TRBV4-2; clone_size: once; j_call: TRBJ2-1; d_call: TRBD2; cdr3_nt: TGTGCCAGCAGCCAAAGACTAGCGGGCCACAATGAGCAGTTCTTC; cdr3_aa: CASSQRLAGHNEQFF
cdr3_length: 15; v_call: TRBV2; clone_size: -; j_call: TRBJ2-1; d_call: TRBD2; cdr3_nt: TGTGCCAGCAGTGAAGCGTGGCTAGCGGGAGGGGAGCAGTTCTTC; cdr3_aa: CASSEAWLAGGEQFF
cdr3_length: 14; v_call: TRBV4-3; clone_size: -; j_call: TRBJ2-7; d_call: -; cdr3_nt: TGCGCCAGCAGCCAAGAGATCATGGGAGACGAGCAGTACTTC; cdr3_aa: CASSQEIMGDEQYF
cdr3_length: 13; v_call: TRBV7-9; clone_size: -; j_call: TRBJ2-7; d_call: TRBD1; cdr3_nt: TGTGCCAGCAGCTCACAGGGGATCTACGAGCAGTACTTC; cdr3_aa: CASSSQGIYEQYF
cdr3_length: 11; v_call: TRBV20-1; clone_size: -; j_call: TRBJ2-7; d_call: -; cdr3_nt: TGCAGTGCTAGAGATAGCTACGAGCAGTACTTC; cdr3_aa: CSARDSYEQYF
cdr3_length: 16; v_call: TRBV19; clone_size: -; j_call: TRBJ1-5; d_call: -; cdr3_nt: TGTGCCAGTAGTATCCCGGACAGATCGAGCAATCAGCCCCAGCATTTT; cdr3_aa: CASSIPDRSSNQPQHF
cdr3_length: 14; v_call: TRBV9; clone_size: -; j_call: TRBJ2-7; d_call: TRBD2; cdr3_nt: TGTGCCAGCAGCGCCGGGACTAGGTCCTACGAGCAGTACTTC; cdr3_aa: CASSAGTRSYEQYF
cdr3_length: 18; v_call: TRBV9; clone_size: -; j_call: TRBJ2-1; d_call: TRBD2; cdr3_nt: TGTGCCAGCAGCGCGCGACCGGATACTAGCGGGCCCTACAATGAGCAGTTCTTC; cdr3_aa: CASSARPDTSGPYNEQFF
cdr3_length: 16; v_call: TRBV28; clone_size: -; j_call: TRBJ1-2; d_call: TRBD1; cdr3_nt: TGTGCCAGCAGCCACCCCCATCGGGGACAGGGGGATGGCTACACCTTC; cdr3_aa: CASSHPHRGQGDGYTF
cdr3_length: 17; v_call: TRBV7-9; clone_size: few; j_call: TRBJ1-1; d_call: -; cdr3_nt: TGTGCCAGCAGCTTTCCCGACGGGGACAATATGAACACTGAAGCTTTCTTT; cdr3_aa: CASSFPDGDNMNTEAFF